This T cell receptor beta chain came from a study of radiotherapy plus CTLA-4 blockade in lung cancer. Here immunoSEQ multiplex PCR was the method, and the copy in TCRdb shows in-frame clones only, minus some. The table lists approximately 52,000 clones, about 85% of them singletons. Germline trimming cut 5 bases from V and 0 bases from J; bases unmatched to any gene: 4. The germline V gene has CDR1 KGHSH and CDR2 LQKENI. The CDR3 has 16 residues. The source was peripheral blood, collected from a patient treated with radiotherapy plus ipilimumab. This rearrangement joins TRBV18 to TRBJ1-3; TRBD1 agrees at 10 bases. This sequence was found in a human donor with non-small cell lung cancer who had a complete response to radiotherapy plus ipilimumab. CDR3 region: CASSVGQGNSGNTIYF. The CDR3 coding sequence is TGTGCCAGCTCAGTGGGACAGGGGAACTCTGGAAACACCATATATTTT.